A selection of T cell receptor beta chains follows, all from one sample in a study of siplizumab effects on memory and regulatory T cells. Produced via immunoSEQ multiplex PCR; TCRdb's table is partial and in-frame only. The sample shows 100,000 or so clones, less than 95% of them seen only once. The sample taken for sequencing was non-Treg CD4+ T cells sorted from blood. These receptors all come from a human donor in good health. Both conserved end residues are part of each CDR3. The D gene is left open where the match is weak.

CDR3 length,V gene,D gene,J gene,CDR3 protein
13,TRBV6-1,-,TRBJ2-1,CASIHSVNNEQFF
16,TRBV5-1,-,TRBJ2-2,CASRKTSEGNTGELFF
14,TRBV28,-,TRBJ2-6,CASYQGAGANVLTF
14,TRBV5-6,TRBD1,TRBJ2-5,CASSSTGIQETQYF
16,TRBV9,TRBD2,TRBJ2-7,CASSSGLAGDSYEQYF
15,TRBV9,TRBD1,TRBJ1-5,CASSVGDRGPQPQHF
13,TRBV19,TRBD2,TRBJ2-1,CASGASGVTEQFF
13,TRBV19,-,TRBJ2-5,CASSIRGVETQYF
14,TRBV30,-,TRBJ1-4,CAWSVFPGREKLFF
15,TRBV19,TRBD1,TRBJ1-2,CASSITDRGRRGYTF
13,TRBV7-9,-,TRBJ1-5,CASSFQGNQPQHF
16,TRBV27,TRBD1,TRBJ2-5,CASSSLGQGAQETQYF
11,TRBV20-1,-,TRBJ1-2,CRPREDSGYTF
12,TRBV11-2,-,TRBJ2-5,CASSTAGETQYF
16,TRBV18,TRBD2,TRBJ2-5,CASSPRTSGAGETQYF
13,TRBV7-8,-,TRBJ1-3,CASSPRRGNTIYF
14,TRBV9,-,TRBJ2-7,CASSPTSTTYEQYF
17,TRBV5-3,-,TRBJ1-1,CARSRAPADRICTEAFF
17,TRBV5-6,-,TRBJ1-1,CASSSFRWTAKNTEAFF
13,TRBV2,-,TRBJ1-2,CASSEQGNYGYTF
15,TRBV9,-,TRBJ2-3,CASNRGGSSTDTQYF
15,TRBV15,-,TRBJ2-3,CATSRAKGSTDTQYF
14,TRBV10-2,-,TRBJ2-7,CASSEFQGLYEQYF
14,TRBV5-5,-,TRBJ2-2,CASSLHLNTGELFF
15,TRBV11-2,-,TRBJ2-7,CASSLYRPVPYEQYF
14,TRBV9,-,TRBJ1-1,CASSPGYLSTEAFF
13,TRBV9,-,TRBJ2-3,CASSGGVTDTQYF
15,TRBV6-1,-,TRBJ1-5,CASSEAPGAGQPQHF
13,TRBV2,-,TRBJ1-3,CASSGGAGNTIYF
15,TRBV30,TRBD1,TRBJ1-1,CAAKGVSRGQTEAFF
14,TRBV9,-,TRBJ1-2,CASSLDLGDYGYTF
16,TRBV15,TRBD2,TRBJ2-1,CATSRESGRARNEQFF
15,TRBV15,-,TRBJ1-4,CATSRGGGFWEKLFF
17,TRBV10-2,TRBD1,TRBJ2-2,CASSDLGRGRSTGELFF
17,TRBV4-1,TRBD2,TRBJ2-1,CASSQGKLAGGPGEQFF
13,TRBV18,-,TRBJ2-3,CASSPPSTDTQYF
16,TRBV9,-,TRBJ2-3,CASSVGGSLGTDTQYF
15,TRBV5-6,-,TRBJ2-4,CASSSGTPAKNIQYF
15,TRBV28,-,TRBJ2-5,CASSYGLTRQETQYF
18,TRBV18,TRBD2,TRBJ2-3,CASSPPASGRRLTDTQYF
14,TRBV5-6,TRBD2,TRBJ2-7,CASSRLAGEYEQYF